The TCR beta chain under discussion was sequenced for a study of blood T cell repertoires in COVID-19. Turning to the study itself: The origin of the acute and convalescent COVID-19 samples was the United States, Italy and Spain. In each case, the material was cDNA or gDNA derived from T cells, B-cell-depleted T cells, or PBMCs.

V trimming: 2 bases; J trimming: 10 bases; junction bases outside the gene matches: 8. The CDR3 length is 15 residues. Per the germline V gene, CDR1 is LGHNA and CDR2 is YNFKEQ. As handled by the study authors: Researchers report that nucleated cell counts were estimated from reference gene primer amplification. Here immunoSEQ multiplex PCR was the method, and the copy in TCRdb shows in-frame clones only, minus some. V and J calls and clone size are as listed in that table; D and trimming were resolved from the DNA. The sample consists of about 170,000 clones, around four fifths of them appearing once. In its sample, this clone was seen once.

What was sequenced was peripheral blood. The chain has TRBV4-2 and TRBJ1-6; 7 positions agree with TRBD1. The sequence was obtained from a woman older than 75 with acute or convalescent COVID-19. CDR3 amino acids: CASSQKSAGGSPLHF. In DNA, the CDR3 is TGTGCCAGCAGCCAAAAGTCCGCAGGGGGATCACCCCTCCACTTT.